The sequence of this T cell receptor (beta chain) was determined in a study of shared clonotypes between healthy human individuals. This clone showed up many times. Running of the assay took place at deep level. In the original processing: Junction-only sequences without quality scores were provided by ImmunoSEQ, so filtering was different. Sequencing used immunoSEQ multiplex PCR; TCRdb keeps in-frame clones, though not all of them. V and J calls and clone size follow that table, whereas D and trimming were derived from the DNA. The sample includes 97,000 or so clones, around half of them seen just once. Trimming shortened V by 4 bases and J by 4 bases, and 11 bases separated the two germline ends. CDR1 and CDR2 from the germline V gene are LGHNA and YNFKEQ. CDR3 size: 14 residues.

This chain connects TRBV4-2 to TRBJ2-1; D may be TRBD1 (5 bases). This TCR was recovered from a woman aged 40 to 49 in good health. Some clones in this sample may be carry-over from other donors' samples. The sequenced material came from PBMCs. CDR3: CASSPLGQYNEQFF. CDR3 nucleotide sequence: TGTGCCAGCAGCCCACTGGGGCAATACAATGAGCAGTTCTTC.